This passage covers 17 T cell receptor beta chains from one sample sequenced in a study of cytomegalovirus exposure and HLA in healthy donors. With 60 Vbeta and 13 Jbeta primers, the PCR was carried out. The data were produced by immunoSEQ multiplex PCR, yet TCRdb's version contains in-frame clones alone and is incomplete. The profile shows more than 85,000 clones, less than 10% of them singletons. Specimen: PBMCs. These receptors originate from a man aged 50 or older in good health and CMV-seropositive.

This clone occurred many times. The chain recombines TRBV20-1 with TRBJ1-1; 8 bases line up with TRBD1. V was clipped by 3 bases and J by 9 bases; unmatched bases: 3. Germline V gene sequence: CDR1 DFQATT, CDR2 SNEGSKA (reference sequence). This CDR3 is built from 11 residues. In DNA form, the CDR3 reads TGCAGTGCTAGGGACAGGGAAAAAGCTTTCTTT. This gives the protein CSARDREKAFF.

V and J are TRBV27 and TRBJ2-7; 7 nucleotides align to TRBD1. Germline CDR1 is MNHEY and CDR2 is SMNVEV (reference sequence). The length of the CDR3 is 14 residues. The V gene end was trimmed by 3 bases and the J gene end by 0 bases; junction bases not matched to a gene: 2. This CDR3 is CASSLRGLSYEQYF. The CDR3 region has the DNA TGTGCCAGCAGTTTGAGGGGGCTCTCCTACGAGCAGTACTTC.

As to this clone: Other nucleotide sequences in the sample specify the same CDR3. The chain recombines TRBV5-1 with TRBJ2-7; 10 bases are a match to TRBD2. The germline V gene encodes CDR1 SGHRS and CDR2 YFSETQ. The V gene end was trimmed by 0 bases and the J gene end by 2 bases; junction bases not matched to a gene: 11. The CDR3 is made up of 18 amino acids. The CDR3 here is CASSLALTLGTSAYEQYF. Here the CDR3 DNA reads TGCGCCAGCAGCTTGGCCCTCACGCTAGGGACTAGCGCCTACGAGCAGTACTTC.

The rearrangement joins TRBV18 to TRBJ1-2; 9 bases are shared with TRBD1. The CDR3 has 18 amino acids. The junction had 17 bases not matched to a gene; V was cut back by 4 bases and J by 5 bases. Germline-derived CDR1 and CDR2 are KGHSH and LQKENI. The CDR3: CASSLEAPQQGADYGYTF. As DNA, the CDR3 is TGTGCCAGCTCACTCGAAGCGCCTCAACAGGGGGCAGATTATGGCTACACCTTC. Together with reference TRBV18 and TRBJ1-2, the CDR3 gives the full variable domain: NAGVMQNPRHLVRRRGQEARLRCSPMKGHSHVYWYRQLPEEGLKFMVYLQKENIIDESGMPKERFSAEFPKEGPSILRIQQVVRGDSAAYFCASSLEAPQQGADYGYTFGSGTRLTVV.

V usage is TRBV18 and J usage is TRBJ2-5; unclear D gene. Trimming removed 2 bases from V and 2 bases from J, with 3 bases in between. The CDR3 runs 12 residues. Germline V gives CDR1 KGHSH, CDR2 LQKENI. CDR3 sequence reads: CASSPSQETQYF. CDR3 bases: TGTGCCAGCTCACCATCGCAAGAGACCCAGTACTTC.

The gene calls are TRBV19 and TRBJ1-5; D unresolved. Trimming stripped 5 bases from V and 1 base from J, with 12 bases between. The CDR3 is 15 amino acids. Germline V gene lookup returns CDR1 LNHDA and CDR2 SQIVND (reference sequence). For the CDR3, the DNA is TGTGCCAGTAGTGAGAGGTCGGGGAGCAATCAGCCCCAGCATTTT. Protein product: CASSERSGSNQPQHF.

This clone was counted a few times. The chain carries TRBV29-1 and TRBJ1-1; TRBD1 might be the D (5 bases). V dropped 6 bases and J dropped 1 base, with 9 bases sitting between them. CDR1 and CDR2 from the germline V gene are SQVTM and ANQGSEA. This CDR3 has 12 amino acids. In DNA, the CDR3 is TGCAGCGTAAGTAGGGGGAACACTGAAGCTTTCTTT. Protein product: CSVSRGNTEAFF.

This clone has a handful of counts. This chain uses TRBV6-6 with TRBJ2-2, with 8 bases that match TRBD2. Looked up from germline, CDR1 is MNHNY and CDR2 is SVGAGI (reference sequence). The V gene end was trimmed by 6 bases and the J gene end by 2 bases; junction bases not matched to a gene: 2. CDR3 length equals 14 residues. The CDR3 spells CASRAGENTGELFF. In nucleotides, the CDR3 is TGTGCCAGCAGAGCGGGAGAAAACACCGGGGAGCTGTTTTTT.

This chain uses TRBV7-9 with TRBJ2-3, with D unresolved. CDR1 is SEHNR and CDR2 is FQNEAQ in the germline V gene (reference sequence). The V end lost 3 bases, the J end lost 0 bases, and 4 bases lay between the germline ends. The CDR3 length is 13 residues. The CDR3 DNA reads TGTGCCAGCAGCTTCAGTAGCACAGATACGCAGTATTTT. As protein: CASSFSSTDTQYF.

This clone was observed a few times. The rearrangement uses TRBV10-3 and TRBJ2-3; the D is unclear. The V end was cut by 7 bases, the J end by 2 bases, with 10 bases between. The germline V gene has CDR1 ENHRY and CDR2 SYGVKD. There are 13 residues in the CDR3. The CDR3 protein is CAIKREITDTQYF. The CDR3 DNA follows: TGTGCCATCAAACGAGAAATCACAGATACGCAGTATTTT.

This clone was picked up a small number of times. This rearrangement joins TRBV4-2 to TRBJ2-1; the D gene is possibly TRBD2 (6 bases). Deletions cut 0 bases from V and 2 bases from J, with 11 bases between. In germline, CDR1 is LGHNA, CDR2 YNFKEQ. The CDR3 contains 16 residues. In DNA form, the CDR3 reads TGTGCCAGCAGCCAAGAGGCGGGACGCACCTACAATGAGCAGTTCTTC. Protein: CASSQEAGRTYNEQFF.

This clone was recorded a few times. The chain couples TRBV30 to TRBJ2-1; perhaps TRBD2 as D (6 bases). The V gene's germline CDR1 is GTSNPN and CDR2 SVGIG (reference sequence). Trimming removed 0 bases at V and 0 bases at J, with 15 bases between. There are 17 residues in the CDR3. This CDR3 is CAWSVGRWEDSYNEQFF. CDR3 coding DNA: TGTGCCTGGAGTGTCGGACGATGGGAGGACTCCTACAATGAGCAGTTCTTC.

This clone was picked up a small number of times. The CDR3 nucleotides read TGTGCCAGCAGCTTAGATCTCGAGGCAAAATTGGAGTACTTC. It translates to CASSLDLEAKLEYF. The chain is built from TRBV7-9 and TRBJ2-7, with D unresolved. Per the germline V gene, CDR1 is SEHNR and CDR2 is FQNEAQ (reference sequence). There are 14 residues in the CDR3. V gave up 1 base and J gave up 11 bases, with 18 bases separating them. The entire variable domain, with the rest obtained from reference TRBV7-9 and TRBJ2-7, is as follows: DTGVSQNPRHKITKRGQNVTFRCDPISEHNRLYWYRQTLGQGPEFLTYFQNEAQLEKSRLLSDRFSAERPKGSFSTLEIQRTEQGDSAMYLCASSLDLEAKLEYFGPGTRLTVT.

This clone was seen only a few times. The V call is TRBV4-1, the J call TRBJ2-7; the match to TRBD1 covers 11 bases. This CDR3 region has 15 residues. Germline V gene lookup returns CDR1 MGHRA and CDR2 YSYEKL. Trimming took 5 bases from V and 4 from J; bases not matched to a gene: 7. The chain's CDR3 is CASSGQGAPTYEQYF. CDR3 DNA sequence: TGCGCCAGCAGCGGACAGGGGGCGCCCACTTACGAGCAGTACTTC.

The V call is TRBV7-6, the J call TRBJ1-3, with 8 positions matching TRBD1. The CDR3 runs 16 residues. V was clipped by 5 bases and J by 1 base; unmatched bases: 7. The germline V gene has CDR1 SGHVS and CDR2 FNYEAQ. CDR3 nucleotide sequence: TGTGCCAGCAGCATGACAGGGGCGAGATCTGGAAACACCATATATTTT. Translating it yields CASSMTGARSGNTIYF.

This chain joins TRBV4-1 and TRBJ1-3, with a possible D match to TRBD1 (5 bases). V was clipped by 1 base and J by 0 bases, with 13 bases between them. The CDR3 consists of 17 residues. Per the germline V gene, CDR1 is MGHRA and CDR2 is YSYEKL. The CDR3 region is CASSQAGRGPSGNTIYF. As DNA, the CDR3 is TGCGCCAGCAGCCAAGCTGGAAGGGGCCCCTCTGGAAACACCATATATTTT.

This clone was found a few times. Additional DNA sequences in this sample encode the identical CDR3. The chain combines TRBV28 with TRBJ1-1, with 8 bases fitting TRBD1. The CDR3 has 13 amino acids. V was pared by 6 bases and J by 4 bases, with 4 bases of the junction left unmatched. Germline V gives CDR1 MDHEN, CDR2 SYDVKM. The CDR3 reads CASSLDRGTEAFF. CDR3 DNA: TGTGCCAGCAGCCTCGACAGGGGCACTGAAGCTTTCTTT. The variable domain in full, with the rest retrieved from reference TRBV28 and TRBJ1-1, is DVKVTQSSRYLVKRTGEKVFLECVQDMDHENMFWYRQDPGLGLRLIYFSYDVKMKEKGDIPEGYSVSREKKERFSLILESASTNQTSMYLCASSLDRGTEAFFGQGTRLTVV.